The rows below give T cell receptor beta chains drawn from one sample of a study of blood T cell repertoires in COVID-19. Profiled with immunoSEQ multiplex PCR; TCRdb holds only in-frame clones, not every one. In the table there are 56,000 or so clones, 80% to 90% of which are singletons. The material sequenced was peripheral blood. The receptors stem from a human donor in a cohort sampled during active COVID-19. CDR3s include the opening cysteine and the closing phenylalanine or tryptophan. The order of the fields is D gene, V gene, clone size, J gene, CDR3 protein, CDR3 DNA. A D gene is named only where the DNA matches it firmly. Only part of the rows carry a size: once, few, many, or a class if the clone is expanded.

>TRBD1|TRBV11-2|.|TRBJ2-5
CASSLVGTGSETQYF
TGTGCCAGCAGCTTAGTTGGGACAGGGAGTGAGACCCAGTACTTC
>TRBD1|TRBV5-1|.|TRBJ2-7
CASSWGTGGYEQYF
TGCGCCAGCAGCTGGGGGACAGGGGGCTACGAGCAGTACTTC
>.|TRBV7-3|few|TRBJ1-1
CASSQGAGGNTEAFF
TGTGCCAGCAGCCAAGGGGCCGGGGGTAACACTGAAGCTTTCTTT
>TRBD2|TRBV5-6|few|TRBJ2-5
CASSLVGSGMVQETQYF
TGTGCCAGCAGCTTGGTCGGTAGCGGGATGGTCCAAGAGACCCAGTACTTC
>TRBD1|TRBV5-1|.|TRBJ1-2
CASSLRTGGSNYGYTF
TGCGCCAGCAGCTTACGGACAGGGGGCTCCAACTATGGCTACACCTTC
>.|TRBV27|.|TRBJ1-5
CASSLKGNSNQPQHF
TGTGCCAGCAGTTTGAAGGGGAATAGCAATCAGCCCCAGCATTTT
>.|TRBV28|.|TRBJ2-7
CASSLSQGYEQYF
TGTGCCAGCAGTTTGTCACAGGGCTACGAGCAGTACTTC
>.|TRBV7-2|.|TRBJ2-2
CASSPSYGELFF
TGTGCCAGCAGCCCGAGTTACGGGGAGCTGTTTTTT
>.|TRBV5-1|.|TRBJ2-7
CASSTGSDSYEQYF
TGCGCCAGCAGCACCGGGTCAGACTCCTACGAGCAGTACTTC
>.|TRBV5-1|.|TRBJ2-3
CASSLVPGTDTQYF
TGCGCCAGCAGCTTGGTCCCGGGCACAGATACGCAGTATTTT
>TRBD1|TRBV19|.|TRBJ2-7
CASSPGQGLGEQYF
TGTGCCAGTAGTCCGGGACAGGGTTTAGGGGAGCAGTACTTC
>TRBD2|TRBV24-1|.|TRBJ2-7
CATSGGSYEQYF
TGTGCCACCAGTGGCGGGAGCTACGAGCAGTACTTC
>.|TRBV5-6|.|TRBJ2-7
CASSGMGGRAYEQYF
TGTGCCAGCAGCGGTATGGGGGGTCGTGCCTACGAGCAGTACTTC
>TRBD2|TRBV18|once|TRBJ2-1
CASSPQASGRVEQFF
TGTGCCAGCTCACCACAGGCTAGCGGGAGGGTTGAGCAGTTCTTC
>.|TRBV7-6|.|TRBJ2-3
CASSSGTYTDTQYF
TGTGCCAGCAGCTCAGGGACATACACAGATACGCAGTATTTT
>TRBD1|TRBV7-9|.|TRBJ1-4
CASSQRGGVEKLFF
TGTGCCAGCAGCCAGCGAGGGGGCGTTGAAAAACTGTTTTTT